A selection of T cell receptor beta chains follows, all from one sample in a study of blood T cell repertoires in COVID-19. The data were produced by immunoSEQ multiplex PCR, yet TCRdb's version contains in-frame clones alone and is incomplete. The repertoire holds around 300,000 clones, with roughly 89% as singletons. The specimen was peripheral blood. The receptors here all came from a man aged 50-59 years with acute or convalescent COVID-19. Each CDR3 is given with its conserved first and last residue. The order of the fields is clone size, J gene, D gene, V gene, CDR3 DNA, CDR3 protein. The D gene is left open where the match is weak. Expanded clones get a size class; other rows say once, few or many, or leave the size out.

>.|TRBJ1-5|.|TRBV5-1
TGCGCCAGCAGCTTGGGTCAGGGAGGTAGCAATCAGCCCCAGCATTTT
CASSLGQGGSNQPQHF
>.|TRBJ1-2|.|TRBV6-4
TGTGCCAGCTCGGGCGGGAGGGGATATGGCTACACCTTC
CASSGGRGYGYTF
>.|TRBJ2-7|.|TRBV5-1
TGCGCCAGCAGCTTGGTGGGACAAAGCCACGAGCAGTACTTC
CASSLVGQSHEQYF
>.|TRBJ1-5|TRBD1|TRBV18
TGTGCCTCAGGGGGCGGGGGTCAGCCCCAGCATTTT
CASGGGGQPQHF
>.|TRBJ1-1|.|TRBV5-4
TGTGCCAGCAGCCCGGACACCCAGAACACTGAAGCTTTCTTT
CASSPDTQNTEAFF
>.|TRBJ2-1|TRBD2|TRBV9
TGTGCCAGCAGCCCTCGACTAGCGGGCTCCTACAATGAGCAGTTCTTC
CASSPRLAGSYNEQFF
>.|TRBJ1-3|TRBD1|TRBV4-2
TGTGCCAGCAGCCCCCACAGGGGCGGTGGAAACACCATATATTTT
CASSPHRGGGNTIYF
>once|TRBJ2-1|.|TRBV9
TGTGCCAGCAGCCATGGAGGGTATGAGCAGTTCTTC
CASSHGGYEQFF
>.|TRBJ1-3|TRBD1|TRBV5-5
TGTGCCAGCAGCTCGCCGGGACAGGTGTACACCATATATTTT
CASSSPGQVYTIYF
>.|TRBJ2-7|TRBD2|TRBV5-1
TGCGCCAGCAGCTCCGGGGGGTACGAGCAGTACTTC
CASSSGGYEQYF
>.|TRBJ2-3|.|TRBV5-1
TGCGCCAGCAGTAGCCAGGGACTCACAGATACGCAGTATTTT
CASSSQGLTDTQYF
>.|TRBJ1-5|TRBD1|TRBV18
TGTGCCAGCTCACCCGGACAGGGGGGTCAGCCCCAGCATTTT
CASSPGQGGQPQHF
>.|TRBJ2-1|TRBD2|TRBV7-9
TGTGCCAGCAGCTTAGTACGGGGGGGCCTCTACAATGAGCAGTTCTTC
CASSLVRGGLYNEQFF
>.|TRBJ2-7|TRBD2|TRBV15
TGTGCCACCAGCAGAGCACCCTTAGCGGGGCAGGCCTACGAGCAGTACTTC
CATSRAPLAGQAYEQYF
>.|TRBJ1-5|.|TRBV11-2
TGTGCCAGCAGCTTTAATCAGGGAAATAATCAGCCCCAGCATTTT
CASSFNQGNNQPQHF
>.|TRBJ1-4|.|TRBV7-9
TGTGCCAGCAGCTCCCAAGGTGTAGGGGGTGAAAAACTGTTTTTT
CASSSQGVGGEKLFF
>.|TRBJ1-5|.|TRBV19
TGTGCCAGTAGTATGTATGAGGGTAGCAATCAGCCCCAGCATTTT
CASSMYEGSNQPQHF
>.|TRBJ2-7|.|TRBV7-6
TGTGCCAGCAGCTTAAGTCGGAGTCGCGAGCAGTACTTC
CASSLSRSREQYF
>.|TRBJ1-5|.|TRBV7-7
TGTGCTAGCTCTCCAGGGCCCCTTCAGCCCCAGCATTTT
CASSPGPLQPQHF
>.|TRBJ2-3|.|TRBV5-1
TGCGCCAGCAGCCGATCGGCCGAGGGAGATACGCAGTATTTT
CASSRSAEGDTQYF
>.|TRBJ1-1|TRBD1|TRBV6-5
TGTGCCAGCAGCGGGACAGGGGGCACTGAAGCTTTCTTT
CASSGTGGTEAFF
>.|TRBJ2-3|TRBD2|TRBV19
TGTGCCAGTAGTAACGGGGGGATGAATACGCAGTATTTT
CASSNGGMNTQYF
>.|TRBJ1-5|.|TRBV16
TGTGCCAGCAGCCAATTGTTCGGGGTGGGGAATCAGCCCCAGCATTTT
CASSQLFGVGNQPQHF
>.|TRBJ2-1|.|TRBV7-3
TGTGCCAGCAGCCCATCGAGCTCCTACAATGAGCAGTTCTTC
CASSPSSSYNEQFF
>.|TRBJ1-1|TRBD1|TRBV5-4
TGTGCCAGCAGCTTGGAGGGGGCGAAGAACACTGAAGCTTTCTTT
CASSLEGAKNTEAFF
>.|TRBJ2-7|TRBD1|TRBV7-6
TGTGCCAGCAGCGCAGGACAGGGGGAAACTTACGAGCAGTACTTC
CASSAGQGETYEQYF
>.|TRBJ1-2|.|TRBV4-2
TGTGCCAGCAGCCAAGATTCCCGAGCTAACTATGGCTACACCTTC
CASSQDSRANYGYTF
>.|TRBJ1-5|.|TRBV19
TGTGCCAGTAGTAAGGGGCCCCGGGGGGGTCAGCCCCAGCATTTT
CASSKGPRGGQPQHF
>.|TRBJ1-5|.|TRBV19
TGTGCCAGTAGTATATTGAGGCAGCCCCAGCATTTT
CASSILRQPQHF
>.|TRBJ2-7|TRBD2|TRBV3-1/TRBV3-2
TGTGCCAGCAGCGCGGGGGAGAGGGAGCAGTACTTC
CASSAGEREQYF
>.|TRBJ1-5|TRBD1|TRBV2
TGTGCCAGCGGGCTCTGGACAGGAATCAATCAGCCCCAGCATTTT
CASGLWTGINQPQHF
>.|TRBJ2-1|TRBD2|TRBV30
TGTGCCTGGACAGCGGGGGCCTCCTACAATGAGCAGTTCTTC
CAWTAGASYNEQFF
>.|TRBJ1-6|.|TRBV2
TGTGCCAGCAGTACTCAGGGAAATATGAATTCACCCCTCCACTTT
CASSTQGNMNSPLHF
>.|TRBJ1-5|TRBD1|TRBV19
TGTGCCAGTAGTATATCCCCGGACAGGGGGAATCAGCCCCAGCATTTT
CASSISPDRGNQPQHF
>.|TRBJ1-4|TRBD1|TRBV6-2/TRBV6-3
TGTGCCAGCAGTAAGGGGGGTATTACAGGGGGATTTGAAAAACTGTTTTTT
CASSKGGITGGFEKLFF
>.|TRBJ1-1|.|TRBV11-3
TGTGCCAGCAGCTTAGGTCCCGAGGAGAAGGCTTTCTTT
CASSLGPEEKAFF
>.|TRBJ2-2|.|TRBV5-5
TGTGCCAGCAGCTTGGCCCCCAGCCGGGGGAACACCGGGGAGCTGTTTTTT
CASSLAPSRGNTGELFF
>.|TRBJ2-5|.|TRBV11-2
TGTGCCAGCAGCCACCAGTTATCGGGGGAGGATCAAGAGACCCAGTACTTC
CASSHQLSGEDQETQYF
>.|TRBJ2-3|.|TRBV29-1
TGCAGCGTTGAACCGTCCGAAGGGGGCACAGATACGCAGTATTTT
CSVEPSEGGTDTQYF
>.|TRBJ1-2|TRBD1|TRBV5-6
TGTGCCAGCAGCTTTGGGACAGCCGATAACTATGGCTACACCTTC
CASSFGTADNYGYTF
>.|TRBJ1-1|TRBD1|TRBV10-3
TGTGCCATGAGTTTAGACAGGGCCACTGAAGCTTTCTTT
CAMSLDRATEAFF
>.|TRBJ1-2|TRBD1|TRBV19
TGTGCCAGTAGTATACTACAGGGGGGGCATGGCTACACCTTC
CASSILQGGHGYTF
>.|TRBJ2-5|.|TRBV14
TGTGCCAGCAGCCAAGGAGGCCGGGGGACCCAGTACTTC
CASSQGGRGTQYF
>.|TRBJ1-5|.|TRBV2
TGTGCCAGCAGTGATTTTGAGGGAAAGCCCCAGCATTTT
CASSDFEGKPQHF
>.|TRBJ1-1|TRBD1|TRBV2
TGTGCCAGCAGTCGGGACAGAGGCACTGAAGCTTTCTTT
CASSRDRGTEAFF
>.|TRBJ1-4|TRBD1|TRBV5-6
TGTGCCAGCAGCCTGGACAGGGTTACTGAAAAACTGTTTTTT
CASSLDRVTEKLFF
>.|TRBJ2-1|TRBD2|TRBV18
TGTGCCAGCGCCCGGGGTAGCGGGGGCAACAATGAGCAGTTCTTC
CASARGSGGNNEQFF
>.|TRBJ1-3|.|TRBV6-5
TGTGCCAGCAGCACAGGGTCGTGGGGAAACACCATATATTTT
CASSTGSWGNTIYF
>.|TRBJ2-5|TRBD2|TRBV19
TGTGCCAGTAGTCCCACCGGGAGGGGGGAGACCCAGTACTTC
CASSPTGRGETQYF
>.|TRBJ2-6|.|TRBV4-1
TGCGCCAGCAGCCCCTATTGGGGGGATGGGGCCAACGTCCTGACTTTC
CASSPYWGDGANVLTF
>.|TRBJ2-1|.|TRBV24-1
TGTGCCACCGCCCCGAGAGGAGCCCTGCAGCAGTTCTTC
CATAPRGALQQFF
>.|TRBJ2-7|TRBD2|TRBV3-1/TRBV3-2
TGTGCCAGCAGCCCTCAGCGGGGGGGGATATACGAGCAGTACTTC
CASSPQRGGIYEQYF
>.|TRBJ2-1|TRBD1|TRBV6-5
TGTGCCAGCTCCTCGGTTTTCAGGGGGCTTAATGAGCAGTTCTTC
CASSSVFRGLNEQFF
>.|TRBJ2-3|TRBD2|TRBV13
TGTGCCAGCAGCTTACTAGCGGGGGAGAGCACAGATACGCAGTATTTT
CASSLLAGESTDTQYF
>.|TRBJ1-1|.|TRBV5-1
TGCGCCAGCAGCTTGACGGAGAGCCTGAACACTGAAGCTTTCTTT
CASSLTESLNTEAFF